This T cell receptor beta chain derives from a study of T cell repertoires in cytomegalovirus infection. Whole-study results and caveats: HLA-C-restricted CMV clonotypes gave the most frequent clonotype in two of eight donors.

TCRdb re-analysed the reads in MiXCR, keeping a single row per CDR3 protein. The sample contains just under 550,000 distinct CDR3 sequences, about 25% of which appear only once. About this clonotype: Its antigen remains unidentified.

The CDR3 totals 16 residues. CDR1 and CDR2 from the germline V gene are MNHEY and SMNVEV (reference sequence). V was shortened by 1 base and J by 10 bases, with 20 bases between the two germline ends. The genes are TRBV27 and TRBJ1-5; D possibly corresponds to TRBD1 (6 bases). The sequence derives from a human donor in good health (CMV status not recorded). Some clones in this sample may be carry-over from other donors' samples. The sample consisted of PBMCs. CDR3: CASSLFSVRGATPQHF. The CDR3 region has the DNA TGTGCCAGCAGTTTATTCAGTGTCAGGGGAGCCACCCCCCAGCATTTT.